Presented here are 10 T cell receptor beta chains from one specimen sequenced in a study of control samples from healthy donors and cancer patients. Clones were sequenced by immunoSEQ multiplex PCR, and TCRdb holds only the in-frame ones, with some missing. The sample lists more than 100,000 clones; approximately 91% were seen once. Sequencing was done on a sample of blood. All receptors come from a young woman in good health.

This clone has only one observation. The chain joins TRBV4-3 to TRBJ2-1; 9 bases match TRBD2. CDR1 LGHNA and CDR2 YSLEER come from the germline V gene. The CDR3 length is 15 residues. V trimming: 3 bases; J trimming: 4 bases; junction bases outside the gene matches: 4. The DNA of the CDR3 is TGCGCCAGCAGCCAGGCTAGCGGGGCATACAATGAGCAGTTCTTC. Its protein product is CASSQASGAYNEQFF.

This sequence joins TRBV24-1 and TRBJ2-1; 8 bases are a match to TRBD2. Unmatched junction bases numbered 8, after V lost 0 bases and J lost 8 bases. CDR3 length equals 16 residues. Germline V CDR1 and CDR2: KGHDR, SFDVKD. The CDR3 loop reads CATSDLRAGGRDEQFF. The CDR3 DNA reads TGTGCCACCAGTGATTTGCGTGCGGGGGGAAGGGATGAGCAGTTCTTC.

This sequence joins TRBV6-6 and TRBJ1-6; tentatively, D is TRBD1 (5 bases). Trimming left V 4 bases short and J 7 bases short, with 14 bases between. This CDR3 spans 15 amino acids. Germline loops: CDR1 MNHNY, CDR2 SVGAGI (reference sequence). Written as DNA, the CDR3 is TGTGCCAGCAGTTCTCCCGGGACGCCCAATTCACCCCTCCACTTT. Translating it yields CASSSPGTPNSPLHF.

This chain links TRBV6-4 with TRBJ1-2; D is unclear. This CDR3 spans 12 amino acids. The V end was cut by 6 bases, the J end by 7 bases, with 12 bases between. Germline V lookup: CDR1 MRHNA, CDR2 SNTAGT. CDR3 nucleotides: TGTGCCAGCAGGGACCCTCCAGGTGGCTACACCTTC. As protein: CASRDPPGGYTF.

This clone showed up just a few times. Other DNA sequences in the same sample also yield this CDR3. The gene calls are TRBV2 and TRBJ1-3; D gene unclear. Trimming shortened V by 4 bases and J by 0 bases, and 7 bases separated the two germline ends. The CDR3 covers 14 residues. Germline V CDR1 and CDR2: SNHLY, FYNNEI. The CDR3 bases are TGTGCCAGCAGTGCATCCCTCTCTGGAAACACCATATATTTT. The encoded protein is CASSASLSGNTIYF.

This clone has a handful of counts. The chain couples TRBV28 to TRBJ2-7, with a possible D match to TRBD1 (6 bases). The length of the CDR3 is 16 residues. V was trimmed by 4 bases and J by 2 bases, leaving 18 bases between them. The germline V gene has CDR1 MDHEN and CDR2 SYDVKM. In nucleotides, the CDR3 is TGTGCCAGCAGTTCACTAGAAGAGACAGGAGCCTACGAGCAGTACTTC. Its protein product is CASSSLEETGAYEQYF.

The V and J genes are TRBV6-6 and TRBJ2-1; D gene ambiguous. The V gene lost 2 bases and the J gene lost 1 base, with 6 bases spanning the gap. Germline V gene sequence: CDR1 MNHNY, CDR2 SVGAGI (reference sequence). The CDR3 is made up of 14 amino acids. The CDR3 region is CASSYVESYNEQFF. The DNA for the CDR3 is TGTGCCAGCAGTTACGTCGAATCCTACAATGAGCAGTTCTTC.

The V call is TRBV5-1, the J call TRBJ2-7, with D maybe TRBD2 (6 bases). This CDR3 spans 16 amino acids. Trimming stripped 0 bases from V and 4 bases from J, with 17 bases between. Germline-derived CDR1 and CDR2 are SGHRS and YFSETQ. The chain's CDR3 is CASSLGTGLTRYEQYF. CDR3 bases: TGCGCCAGCAGCTTGGGCACGGGACTGACCCGATACGAGCAGTACTTC. Variable domain in full (rest from reference TRBV5-1 and TRBJ2-7): KAGVTQTPRYLIKTRGQQVTLSCSPISGHRSVSWYQQTPGQGLQFLFEYFSETQRNKGNFPGRFSGRQFSNSRSEMNVSTLELGDSALYLCASSLGTGLTRYEQYFGPGTRLTVT.

V and J are TRBV7-3 and TRBJ2-3; weak D call: TRBD2 (5 bases). Per germline, CDR1 SGHTA and CDR2 FQGTGA. V was trimmed by 5 bases and J by 0 bases, leaving 15 bases between them. The CDR3 has 16 amino acids. The CDR3 sequence is CASSPTPGISTDTQYF. CDR3 DNA sequence: TGTGCCAGCAGCCCGACCCCCGGGATTAGCACAGATACGCAGTATTTT.

This chain connects TRBV11-2 to TRBJ2-7; D gene ambiguous. CDR3 length: 14 amino acids. CDR1 is SGHAT, CDR2 FQNNGV, per germline. V was pared by 5 bases and J by 1 base, with 12 bases between. The CDR3 sequence is CASSLPLDSYEQYF. The CDR3 DNA reads as TGTGCCAGCAGCCTACCCCTGGATTCCTACGAGCAGTACTTC.